The 5 T cell receptor beta chains in this list originate from one sample, sequenced in a study of CD8 T cells in Susac syndrome. RNA totalling 0.5 to 1 ug underwent reverse transcription with random hexamers. TCRdb passed the immunoSEQ multiplex PCR reads through MiXCR, listing each CDR3 protein once. This sample has around 190,000 distinct CDR3 sequences, with roughly 92% found just once. Sequencing was carried out using CD4+ T cells from PBMCs. These TCRs come from a human donor with Susac syndrome.

Only one count was recorded for this clonotype. The chain uses TRBV4-1 and TRBJ1-1; no firm D call. The length of the CDR3 is 15 residues. Trimming cost V 1 base and J 3 bases, with 12 bases left between them. Germline V gives CDR1 MGHRA, CDR2 YSYEKL. Here the CDR3 reads CASSQGIRMDTEAFF. The DNA of the CDR3 is TGCGCCAGCAGCCAAGGTATCCGGATGGACACTGAAGCTTTCTTT.

The V gene is TRBV30, the J gene TRBJ2-2; perhaps TRBD2 as D (7 bases). V was clipped by 5 bases and J by 7 bases, with 17 bases between them. The CDR3 length is 14 residues. The germline gives CDR1 GTSNPN, CDR2 SVGIG (reference sequence). CDR3 protein: CAWSSGGLGGELFF. Here the CDR3 DNA reads TGTGCCTGGTCTTCGGGGGGCCTTGGCGGGGAGCTGTTTTTT. The full variable domain, rest sourced from reference TRBV30 and TRBJ2-2, is SQTIHQWPATLVQPVGSPLSLECTVEGTSNPNLYWYRQAAGRGLQLLFYSVGIGQISSEVPQNLSASRPQDRQFILSSKKLLLSDSGFYLCAWSSGGLGGELFFGEGSRLTVL.

The V and J genes are TRBV6-5 and TRBJ2-5, with D hard to call. V gave up 10 bases and J gave up 4 bases, with 16 bases separating them. The CDR3 is 13 amino acids. Per germline, CDR1 MNHEY and CDR2 SVGAGI. CDR3 nucleotides: TGTGCCACCGTGGGCCCTGGGGTAGAGACCCAGTACTTC. It yields the protein CATVGPGVETQYF.

This chain connects TRBV13 to TRBJ1-2; TRBD1 matches 8 bases. The CDR3 runs to 14 residues. CDR1 PRHDT and CDR2 FYEKMQ come from the germline V gene (reference sequence). Trimming at V came to 5 bases and at J to 7 bases, leaving 9 bases not matched to a gene. The CDR3 is CASSPGAGGSGYTF. DNA of the CDR3: TGTGCCAGCAGCCCTGGGGCAGGGGGCTCTGGCTACACCTTC.

The chain joins TRBV7-2 to TRBJ1-6; TRBD1 matches at 9 bases. The CDR3 length is 15 residues. J gave up 8 bases and V 7 bases, and 9 bases lay outside the gene matches. Germline-derived CDR1 and CDR2 are SGHTA and FQGNSA. CDR3 sequence (DNA): TGTGCCAGCAACATAAGACAGGGGGTGTATTCACCCCTCCACTTT. Its translation is CASNIRQGVYSPLHF.